This is a list of T cell receptor beta chains from one sample in a study of immune evolution from preneoplasia to lung adenocarcinoma. Sequencing was performed with immunoSEQ multiplex PCR; in TCRdb, only in-frame clones are kept and a portion is missing. Among about 41,000 clones, roughly four fifths were seen once, and the ten largest hold around 4.6%. The specimen sequenced was FFPE invasive lung adenocarcinoma tissue. The receptors were gathered from a person aged 55 to 70 with lung adenocarcinoma. Both conserved end residues are part of each CDR3. The D gene is left open where the match is weak. Clone size is shown for a subset of rows, as once, few, many or a class of expanded clone.

d_call,v_call,clone_size,j_call,cdr3_aa,cdr3_nt
TRBD1,TRBV6-5,NA,TRBJ2-2,CASSYKQGVGTGELFF,TGTGCCAGTAGTTACAAACAGGGGGTTGGTACCGGGGAGCTGTTTTTT
NA,TRBV7-2,NA,TRBJ2-3,CASSAAVGTQYF,TGTGCCAGCTCAGCCGCTGTCGGGACGCAGTATTTT
NA,TRBV4-2,NA,TRBJ1-2,CASSLDISGNRYTF,TGTGCCAGCAGCTTGGATATATCGGGGAATCGCTACACCTTC
TRBD1,TRBV4-1,NA,TRBJ2-4,CASSQGARGHDIQYF,TGCGCCAGCAGCCAAGGGGCCAGGGGGCATGACATTCAGTACTTC
TRBD1,TRBV15,NA,TRBJ2-5,CATSRDGRQGESNF,TGTGCCACCAGCAGGGATGGTCGACAGGGTGAGTCCAACTTC
NA,TRBV6-6,NA,TRBJ1-1,CASSYSRGFTDGAFF,TGTGCCAGCAGTTACTCGCGGGGATTTACGGATGGCGCTTTCTTT
NA,TRBV7-9,once,TRBJ2-2,CASSPAGLTGELFF,TGTGCCAGCAGCCCGGCCGGGCTCACCGGGGAGCTGTTTTTT
NA,TRBV5-4,NA,TRBJ2-5,CASSSRTEQETQYF,TGTGCCAGCAGCTCGAGGACAGAGCAAGAGACCCAGTACTTC
NA,TRBV11-2,NA,TRBJ1-2,CASSLDGLYGYTF,TGTGCCAGCAGCTTAGATGGGTTGTATGGCTACACCTTC
TRBD1,TRBV30,NA,TRBJ1-2,CAWSVKGQGGYTF,TGTGCCTGGAGTGTTAAGGGACAGGGTGGCTACACCTTC
TRBD1,TRBV19,NA,TRBJ1-2,CASSIVRGQVMDYGYTF,TGTGCCAGTAGTATAGTTAGGGGGCAGGTCATGGACTATGGCTACACCTTC
NA,TRBV6-4,NA,TRBJ2-1,CASSPQAPGSTYNEQFF,TGTGCCAGCAGCCCACAGGCCCCAGGTTCGACCTACAATGAGCAGTTCTTC
NA,TRBV9,NA,TRBJ1-5,CASSVGPNQPQHF,TGTGCCAGCAGCGTAGGTCCCAATCAGCCCCAGCATTTT
NA,TRBV5-1,many,TRBJ1-1,CASSLGHGVNTEAFF,TGCGCCAGCAGCTTGGGGCATGGGGTGAACACTGAAGCTTTCTTT
NA,TRBV6-5,NA,TRBJ1-2,CASSSPNLRGSYGYTF,TGTGCCAGCAGTTCTCCAAATCTCAGGGGCTCCTATGGCTACACCTTC
TRBD2,TRBV7-3,NA,TRBJ2-1,CASSPGLADNEQFF,TGTGCCAGCAGCCCGGGACTAGCGGACAATGAGCAGTTCTTC
NA,TRBV6-1,NA,TRBJ2-3,CASSEPRGGNTQYF,TGTGCCAGCAGTGAGCCGAGAGGAGGAAATACGCAGTATTTT
NA,TRBV4-2,NA,TRBJ2-1,CASSQRASSSYNEQFF,TGTGCCAGCAGCCAAAGAGCGAGCAGCTCCTACAATGAGCAGTTCTTC
NA,TRBV7-9,once,TRBJ2-1,CASSLGAGSSYNEQFF,TGTGCCAGCAGCTTAGGAGCTGGCAGCTCCTACAATGAGCAGTTCTTC
NA,TRBV18,NA,TRBJ1-1,CASSTPRGRANTEAFF,TGTGCCAGCTCCACGCCCCGGGGTCGGGCGAACACTGAAGCTTTCTTT
NA,TRBV7-3,NA,TRBJ2-5,CASSLRGAAKETQYF,TGTGCCAGCAGCTTAAGGGGAGCGGCCAAGGAGACCCAGTACTTC
TRBD1,TRBV28,NA,TRBJ1-4,CASRTQGGVDEKLFF,TGTGCCAGCAGAACACAGGGGGGGGTGGATGAAAAACTGTTTTTT
NA,TRBV28,once,TRBJ1-2,CASSLHKSLLAYTF,TGTGCCAGCAGTTTACATAAGTCCCTGCTGGCCTACACCTTC
NA,TRBV5-1,NA,TRBJ2-6,CASSRRADGANVLTF,TGCGCCAGCTCCCGAAGGGCAGATGGGGCCAACGTCCTGACTTTC
NA,TRBV28,NA,TRBJ1-3,CASRNPHAANTIYF,TGTGCCAGCAGGAACCCACACGCGGCAAACACCATATATTTT
TRBD1,TRBV10-3,NA,TRBJ2-1,CAIRVRDSSYNEQFF,TGTGCCATCAGGGTGAGGGACAGCTCCTACAATGAGCAGTTCTTC
NA,TRBV7-6,medium-sized,TRBJ2-1,CASSLSGVEQFF,TGTGCCAGCAGCTTGAGCGGTGTTGAGCAGTTCTTC
NA,TRBV10-1,few,TRBJ2-4,CASSGQFAGSKNIQYF,TGCGCCAGCAGCGGACAGTTCGCGGGATCCAAAAACATTCAGTACTTC
NA,TRBV12-5,few,TRBJ2-1,CASGPGPGVESEQFF,TGTGCTAGTGGTCCCGGTCCGGGAGTTGAAAGTGAGCAGTTCTTC
NA,TRBV10-2,few,TRBJ2-5,CASSGSSRQETQYF,TGCGCCAGCAGTGGTAGTTCGCGACAAGAGACCCAGTACTTC
TRBD1,TRBV5-1,NA,TRBJ2-7,CASSLLRGNSYEQYF,TGCGCCAGCAGCCTACTCAGGGGGAACTCCTACGAGCAGTACTTC
NA,TRBV4-2,NA,TRBJ2-5,CASSQGPKGETQYF,TGTGCCAGCAGCCAGGGACCTAAGGGAGAGACCCAGTACTTC
TRBD1,TRBV30,NA,TRBJ1-5,CAWGAQGGQPQHF,TGTGCCTGGGGGGCACAGGGGGGCCAGCCCCAGCATTTT
NA,TRBV27,NA,TRBJ2-3,CASSLAGFLLYF,TGTGCCAGCAGTTTAGCGGGATTTCTGTTATATTTT
NA,TRBV7-2,NA,TRBJ2-7,CASSSERPPRYEQYF,TGTGCCAGCAGCTCGGAGAGGCCACCTCGGTACGAGCAGTACTTC
NA,TRBV6-1,NA,TRBJ1-5,CASSELGGSNQPQHF,TGTGCCAGCAGTGAACTGGGAGGGAGCAATCAGCCCCAGCATTTT
NA,TRBV6-5,NA,TRBJ1-4,CASRPSWSTNEKLFF,TGTGCCAGCAGACCCTCCTGGTCAACTAATGAAAAACTGTTTTTT
NA,TRBV19,NA,TRBJ1-1,CASSILRRRNTEAFF,TGTGCCAGTAGTATATTGCGCCGAAGGAACACTGAAGCTTTCTTT
NA,TRBV19,NA,TRBJ2-7,CASSTAGSYEQYF,TGTGCCAGTAGTACGGCGGGCTCCTACGAGCAGTACTTC
TRBD2,TRBV6-6,NA,TRBJ2-1,CASIKGTSGRLEQFF,TGTGCCAGCATCAAGGGGACTAGCGGGAGACTTGAGCAGTTCTTC
NA,TRBV5-4,NA,TRBJ1-5,CASSLGPTSNQPQHF,TGTGCCAGCAGCTTAGGGCCGACTAGCAATCAGCCCCAGCATTTT
NA,TRBV7-3,NA,TRBJ2-2,CASSLQTGELFF,TGTGCCAGCAGCCTCCAAACCGGGGAGCTGTTTTTT
TRBD2,TRBV5-1,NA,TRBJ2-7,CASSQERDYEQYF,TGCGCCAGCAGCCAAGAGCGGGACTACGAGCAGTACTTC
NA,TRBV21-1,NA,TRBJ2-5,CASSRKSRPLAVQETQYF,TGTGCCAGCAGCCGAAAAAGCCGACCTTTGGCTGTCCAAGAGACCCAGTACTTC
NA,TRBV6-5,NA,TRBJ1-1,CASSPKMNTEAFF,TGTGCCAGCAGCCCCAAGATGAACACTGAAGCTTTCTTT
TRBD1,TRBV30,NA,TRBJ1-4,CACPGQGAEKLFF,TGTGCCTGTCCGGGACAGGGGGCTGAAAAACTGTTTTTT
TRBD2,TRBV5-6,once,TRBJ2-1,CASSILAGGYNEQFF,TGTGCCAGCAGCATATTAGCGGGGGGGTACAATGAGCAGTTCTTC
NA,TRBV7-8,once,TRBJ2-2,CASSLSPPGGTGELFF,TGTGCCAGCAGCTTATCACCCCCAGGAGGGACCGGGGAGCTGTTTTTT
NA,TRBV28,NA,TRBJ1-2,CASRSPRYRAGYTF,TGTGCCAGCAGATCCCCCCGTTACAGGGCAGGCTACACCTTC
NA,TRBV7-2,NA,TRBJ2-6,CASSSSGSPGINVLTF,TGTGCCAGCAGCTCAAGCGGGTCGCCTGGAATCAACGTCCTGACTTTC
NA,TRBV7-2,NA,TRBJ2-6,CASSFRTVSGANVLTF,TGTGCCAGCAGCTTCCGGACTGTCTCTGGGGCCAACGTCCTGACTTTC
NA,TRBV21-1,NA,TRBJ2-1,CASSRLGSGSISNEQFF,TGTGCCAGCAGCCGCCTTGGTAGCGGGAGTATTTCGAATGAGCAGTTCTTC
TRBD1,TRBV7-9,few,TRBJ2-5,CASSLTLTGIEETQYF,TGTGCCAGCAGCTTAACCCTGACAGGGATAGAAGAGACCCAGTACTTC
NA,TRBV28,NA,TRBJ1-2,CASSGPFYGYTF,TGTGCCAGCAGTGGACCCTTCTATGGCTACACCTTC